This record covers a single T cell receptor (beta chain). This sample was included in a study of T cell changes during pregnancy in multiple sclerosis. The V segment lost 8 bases and the J segment 6 bases; nucleotides outside the gene matches: 6. The germline V gene encodes CDR1 MNHEY and CDR2 SMNVEV (reference sequence). This CDR3 has 14 amino acids. Here immunoSEQ multiplex PCR was the method, and the copy in TCRdb shows in-frame clones only, minus some. Seen here are 80,000 to 100,000 clones, 90% to 95% observed once, and the top ten hold more than 1.5%. The chain couples TRBV27 to TRBJ2-2, with 10 bases lining up with TRBD1. This sequence was found in a female donor in good health, enrolled as a control in a pregnancy study. Source: peripheral blood, taken after pregnancy. In nucleotides, the CDR3 is TGTGCCAGCCGTAGACAGGGGGCATCCGGGGAGCTGTTTTTT. As protein: CASRRQGASGELFF.